This TCR beta chain derives from a study of cytomegalovirus exposure and HLA in healthy donors. As for the study in general: About 80 million unique TCRs from HLA-typed donors made up an early data release.

In germline, CDR1 is SGHRS, CDR2 YFSETQ. V was clipped by 0 bases and J by 11 bases, with 17 bases between them. The CDR3 is 14 amino acids. Study-level points and caveats: Presence/absence analyses supposed approximately even sequencing depth among donors.

Concerning this clone: What it binds is unknown.

In the PCR, 60 Vbeta and 13 Jbeta primers were used. Libraries were prepared by immunoSEQ multiplex PCR; TCRdb keeps only in-frame clonotypes and omits some of them. Of 210,000 or so clones in the sample, about 83% were seen once. The chain couples TRBV5-1 to TRBJ1-1, with D maybe TRBD1 (5 bases). The sequenced material came from PBMCs. The source of this sequence is a girl aged 10 to 17 in good health and CMV-seronegative. CDR3 in DNA: TGCGCCAGCAGCTTGGCCGGGACTCCGGCAGGGGCTTTCTTT. Translating gives CASSLAGTPAGAFF.